These 5 T cell receptor beta chains were sequenced from one sample in a study of shared clonotypes between healthy human individuals. Profiled with immunoSEQ multiplex PCR; TCRdb holds only in-frame clones, not every one. The sample holds around 620,000 clones; 85% to 95% are singletons and the top ten take approximately 0.12%. The naive CD8 subset, CD45RO-negative cells positively selected for CCR7, excluded terminally differentiated effector memory CD45RA+ cells. Material for sequencing was naive CD8+ T cells sorted from blood. These receptor sequences come from a woman in her thirties in good health.

The chain is built from TRBV27 and TRBJ2-7; maybe TRBD2 (5 bases). This CDR3 has 12 residues. CDR1 is MNHEY and CDR2 is SMNVEV in the germline V gene (reference sequence). The V end was cut by 4 bases, the J end by 5 bases, with 9 bases between. The CDR3 region is CASSSGVDEQYF. As DNA, the CDR3 is TGTGCCAGCAGTTCCGGGGTCGACGAGCAGTACTTC.

This chain links TRBV10-3 with TRBJ1-1, with D hard to call. V was pared by 4 bases and J by 0 bases, with 9 bases between. CDR3 length: 14 residues. Germline V gene sequence: CDR1 ENHRY, CDR2 SYGVKD. Here the CDR3 reads CAISGGELNTEAFF. The DNA of the CDR3 is TGTGCCATCAGTGGTGGGGAATTGAACACTGAAGCTTTCTTT.

The chain uses TRBV27 and TRBJ1-1; D gene unclear. Trimming cost V 5 bases and J 6 bases, with 16 bases left between them. Per germline, CDR1 MNHEY and CDR2 SMNVEV (reference sequence). The CDR3 is made up of 14 amino acids. CDR3 loop: CASSAGILTPEAFF. For the CDR3, the DNA is TGTGCCAGCAGTGCCGGAATCTTAACCCCTGAAGCTTTCTTT.

The rearrangement links TRBV4-1 to TRBJ2-1; either TRBD1 or TRBD2 may fit D (5 bases each). The germline V and J ends were trimmed by 1 base and 8 bases, with 12 bases remaining between them. This CDR3 comprises 14 residues. In germline, CDR1 is MGHRA, CDR2 YSYEKL. The CDR3 reads CASSQGGYVDEQFF. The CDR3 region has the DNA TGCGCCAGCAGCCAAGGGGGGTACGTCGATGAGCAGTTCTTC.

This rearrangement joins TRBV9 to TRBJ2-1; maybe TRBD2 (6 bases). The length of the CDR3 is 16 residues. CDR1 and CDR2 (germline): SGDLS, YYNGEE. V was trimmed by 0 bases and J by 5 bases, leaving 15 bases between them. The CDR3 is CASSVEGLGGHNEQFF. The CDR3 nucleotides are TGTGCCAGCAGCGTAGAGGGACTGGGAGGCCACAATGAGCAGTTCTTC.